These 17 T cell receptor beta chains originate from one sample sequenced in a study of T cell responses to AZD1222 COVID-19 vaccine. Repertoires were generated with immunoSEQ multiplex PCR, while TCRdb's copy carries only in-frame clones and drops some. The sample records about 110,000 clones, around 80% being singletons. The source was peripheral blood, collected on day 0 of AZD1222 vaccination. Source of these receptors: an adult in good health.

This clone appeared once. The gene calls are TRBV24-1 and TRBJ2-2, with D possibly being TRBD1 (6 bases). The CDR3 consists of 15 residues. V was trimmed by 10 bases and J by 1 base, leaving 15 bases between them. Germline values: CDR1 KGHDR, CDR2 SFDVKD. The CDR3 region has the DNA TGTGCCACTTTAAGACAGGAGAAGAACACCGGGGAGCTGTTTTTT. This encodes CATLRQEKNTGELFF.

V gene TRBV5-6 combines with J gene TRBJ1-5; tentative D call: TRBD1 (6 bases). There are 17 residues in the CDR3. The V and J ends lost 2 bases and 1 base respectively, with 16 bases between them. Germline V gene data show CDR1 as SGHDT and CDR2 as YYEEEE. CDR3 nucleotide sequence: TGTGCCAGCAGCTTACGGCAGGGGTGGGGGAGCAATCAGCCCCAGCATTTT. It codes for CASSLRQGWGSNQPQHF.

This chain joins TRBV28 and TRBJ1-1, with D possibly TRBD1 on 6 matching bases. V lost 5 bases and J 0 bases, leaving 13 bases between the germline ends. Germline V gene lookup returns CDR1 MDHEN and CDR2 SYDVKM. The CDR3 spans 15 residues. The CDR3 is CASSDLDSMNTEAFF. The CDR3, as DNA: TGTGCCAGCAGTGACCTGGACAGCATGAACACTGAAGCTTTCTTT. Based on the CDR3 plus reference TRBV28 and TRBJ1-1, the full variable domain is DVKVTQSSRYLVKRTGEKVFLECVQDMDHENMFWYRQDPGLGLRLIYFSYDVKMKEKGDIPEGYSVSREKKERFSLILESASTNQTSMYLCASSDLDSMNTEAFFGQGTRLTVV.

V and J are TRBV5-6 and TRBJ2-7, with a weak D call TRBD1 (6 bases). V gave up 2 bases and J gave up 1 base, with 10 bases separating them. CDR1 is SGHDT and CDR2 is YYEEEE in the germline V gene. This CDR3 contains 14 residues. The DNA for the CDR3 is TGTGCCAGCAGCTTCGGGACACAATCCTACGAGCAGTACTTC. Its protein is CASSFGTQSYEQYF.

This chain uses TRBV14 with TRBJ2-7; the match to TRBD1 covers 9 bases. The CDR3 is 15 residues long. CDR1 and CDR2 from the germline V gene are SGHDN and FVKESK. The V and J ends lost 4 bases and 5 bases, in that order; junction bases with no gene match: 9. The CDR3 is CASSPTGQGGHEQYF. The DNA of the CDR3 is TGTGCCAGCAGCCCGACGGGACAGGGTGGCCACGAGCAGTACTTC.

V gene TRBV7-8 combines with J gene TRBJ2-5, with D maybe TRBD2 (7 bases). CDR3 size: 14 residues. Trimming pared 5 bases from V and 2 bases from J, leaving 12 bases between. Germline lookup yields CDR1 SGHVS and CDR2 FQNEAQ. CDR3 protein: CASSKGGAQETQYF. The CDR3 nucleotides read TGTGCCAGCAGCAAAGGGGGGGCACAAGAGACCCAGTACTTC.

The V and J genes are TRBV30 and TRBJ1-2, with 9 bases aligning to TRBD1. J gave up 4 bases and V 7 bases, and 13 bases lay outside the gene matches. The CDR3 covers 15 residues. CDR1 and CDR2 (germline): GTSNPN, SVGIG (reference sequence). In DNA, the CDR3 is TGTGCCTCTACTCCCGGGACAGGGTTTTCCTATGGCTACACCTTC. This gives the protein CASTPGTGFSYGYTF.

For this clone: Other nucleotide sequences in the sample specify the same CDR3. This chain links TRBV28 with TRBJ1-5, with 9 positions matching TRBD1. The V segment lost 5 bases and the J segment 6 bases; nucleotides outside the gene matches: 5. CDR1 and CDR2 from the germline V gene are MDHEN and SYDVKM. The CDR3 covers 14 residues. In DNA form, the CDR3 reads TGTGCCAGCAGTCCGGGACAGGGTAGTCAGCCCCAGCATTTT. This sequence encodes CASSPGQGSQPQHF.

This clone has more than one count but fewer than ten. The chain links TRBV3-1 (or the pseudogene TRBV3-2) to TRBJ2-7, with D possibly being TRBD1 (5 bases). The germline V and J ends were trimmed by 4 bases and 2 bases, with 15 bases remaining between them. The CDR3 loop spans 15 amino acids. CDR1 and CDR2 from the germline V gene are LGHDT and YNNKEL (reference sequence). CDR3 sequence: CASSLGHILTYEQYF. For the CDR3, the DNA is TGTGCCAGCAGCCTAGGACACATCTTAACCTACGAGCAGTACTTC.

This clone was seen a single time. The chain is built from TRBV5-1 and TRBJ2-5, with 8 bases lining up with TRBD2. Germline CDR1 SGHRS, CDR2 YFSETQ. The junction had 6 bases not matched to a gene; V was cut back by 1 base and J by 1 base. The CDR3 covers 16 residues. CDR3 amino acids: CASSLTAGGIQETQYF. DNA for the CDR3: TGCGCCAGCAGCTTGACTGCGGGGGGAATCCAAGAGACCCAGTACTTC. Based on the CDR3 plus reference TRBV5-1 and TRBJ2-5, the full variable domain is KAGVTQTPRYLIKTRGQQVTLSCSPISGHRSVSWYQQTPGQGLQFLFEYFSETQRNKGNFPGRFSGRQFSNSRSEMNVSTLELGDSALYLCASSLTAGGIQETQYFGPGTRLLVL.

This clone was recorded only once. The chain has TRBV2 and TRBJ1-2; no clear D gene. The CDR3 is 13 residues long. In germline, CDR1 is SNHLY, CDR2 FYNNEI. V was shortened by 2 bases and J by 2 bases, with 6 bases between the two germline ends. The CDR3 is CASSETRNYGYTF. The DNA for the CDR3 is TGTGCCAGCAGTGAAACTAGGAACTATGGCTACACCTTC. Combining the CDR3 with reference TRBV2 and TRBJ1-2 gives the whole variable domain EPEVTQTPSHQVTQMGQEVILRCVPISNHLYFYWYRQILGQKVEFLVSFYNNEISEKSEIFDDQFSVERPDGSNFTLKIRSTKLEDSAMYFCASSETRNYGYTFGSGTRLTVV.

This chain's CDR3 is CASSLGSSSKRGYTF. Written as DNA, the CDR3 is TGTGCCAGCAGTTTAGGGTCCTCCTCGAAGAGAGGCTACACCTTC. The chain uses TRBV28 and TRBJ1-2; D is unclear. The CDR3 totals 15 residues. Trimming stripped 2 bases from V and 8 bases from J, with 18 bases between. Germline CDR1 and CDR2: MDHEN and SYDVKM.

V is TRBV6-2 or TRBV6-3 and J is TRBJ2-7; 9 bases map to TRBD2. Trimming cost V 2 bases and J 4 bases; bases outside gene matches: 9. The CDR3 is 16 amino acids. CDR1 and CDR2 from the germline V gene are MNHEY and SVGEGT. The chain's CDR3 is CASSYPSRLAVYEQYF. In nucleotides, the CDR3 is TGTGCCAGCAGTTACCCCTCCAGACTAGCGGTTTACGAGCAGTACTTC.

CDR3 DNA: TGCGCCAGCAGCTTCTTACAGGGTTTAACGTTCTTC. Its translation is CASSFLQGLTFF. The chain recombines TRBV5-1 with TRBJ2-1; tentatively, D is TRBD1 (6 bases). Germline V gives CDR1 SGHRS, CDR2 YFSETQ. Trimming took 2 bases from V and 15 from J, leaving 15 bases between them. The CDR3 spans 12 residues. The full variable domain, with the rest looked up from reference TRBV5-1 and TRBJ2-1, is KAGVTQTPRYLIKTRGQQVTLSCSPISGHRSVSWYQQTPGQGLQFLFEYFSETQRNKGNFPGRFSGRQFSNSRSEMNVSTLELGDSALYLCASSFLQGLTFFGPGTRLTVL.

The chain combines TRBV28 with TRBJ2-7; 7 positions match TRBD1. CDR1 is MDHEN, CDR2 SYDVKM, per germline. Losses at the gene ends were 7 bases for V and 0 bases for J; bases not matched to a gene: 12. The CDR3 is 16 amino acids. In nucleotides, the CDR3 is TGTGCCAGCACCGGGTTAGGGGGCGGCAACTCCTACGAGCAGTACTTC. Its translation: CASTGLGGGNSYEQYF.

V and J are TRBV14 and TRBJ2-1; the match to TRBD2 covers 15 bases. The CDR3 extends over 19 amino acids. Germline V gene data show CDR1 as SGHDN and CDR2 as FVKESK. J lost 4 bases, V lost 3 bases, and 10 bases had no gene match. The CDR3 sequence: CASSQKPMGLAGGYNEQFF. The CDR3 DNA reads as TGTGCCAGCAGCCAGAAACCTATGGGACTAGCGGGAGGTTACAATGAGCAGTTCTTC.

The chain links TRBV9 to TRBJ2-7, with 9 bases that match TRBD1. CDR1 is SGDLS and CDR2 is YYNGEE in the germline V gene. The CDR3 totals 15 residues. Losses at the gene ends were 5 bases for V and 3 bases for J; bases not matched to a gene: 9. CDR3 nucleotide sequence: TGTGCCAGCAGTGTTACGGGACAGGGAGGCTACGAGCAGTACTTC. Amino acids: CASSVTGQGGYEQYF.